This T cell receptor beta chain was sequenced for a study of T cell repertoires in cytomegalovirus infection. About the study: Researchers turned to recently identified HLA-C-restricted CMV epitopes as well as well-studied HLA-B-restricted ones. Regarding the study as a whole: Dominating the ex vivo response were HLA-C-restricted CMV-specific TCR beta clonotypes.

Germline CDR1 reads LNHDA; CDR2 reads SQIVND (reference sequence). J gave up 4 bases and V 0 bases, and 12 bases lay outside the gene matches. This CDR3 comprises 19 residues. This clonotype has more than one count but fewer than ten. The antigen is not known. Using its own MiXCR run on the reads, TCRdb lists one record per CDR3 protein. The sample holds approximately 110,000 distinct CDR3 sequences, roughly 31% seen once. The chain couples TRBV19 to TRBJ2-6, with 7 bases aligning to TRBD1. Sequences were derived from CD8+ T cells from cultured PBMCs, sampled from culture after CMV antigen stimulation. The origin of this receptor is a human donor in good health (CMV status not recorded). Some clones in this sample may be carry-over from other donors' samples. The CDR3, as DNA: TGTGCCAGTAGTATAGACCGGGACAGTGAAATGTACGGGGCCAACGTCCTGACTTTC. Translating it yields CASSIDRDSEMYGANVLTF.